What follows are 23 T cell receptor beta chains derived from one specimen sequenced in a study of T cells in Graves' hyperthyroidism and ophthalmopathy. Template material for amplifying TCR beta CDR3 regions consisted of RNA transcripts. The HTBI primer set was used in a first-round RT-PCR of the TCR CDR3. TCRdb used MiXCR to reprocess the multiplex PCR reads, holding one entry per CDR3 protein. The sample includes a few hundred thousand distinct CDR3 sequences, roughly 18% of them seen just once. Sequencing input: blood. Every receptor here comes from a young woman with Graves' ophthalmopathy.

This clonotype occurred many times. The chain couples TRBV29-1 to TRBJ2-1, with a tentative D call TRBD2 (5 bases). V dropped 2 bases and J dropped 3 bases, with 17 bases sitting between them. This CDR3 has 16 residues. Per the germline V gene, CDR1 is SQVTM and CDR2 is ANQGSEA. In DNA, the CDR3 is TGCAGCGTTGAAAAAATGCGAGGGTCCTTCTACAATGAGCAGTTCTTC. As protein: CSVEKMRGSFYNEQFF.

Note on this clonotype: One end of the junction varies from germline; a read error may be responsible. V is TRBV6-5 and J is TRBJ1-2; D gene ambiguous. Germline CDR1 reads MNHEY; CDR2 reads SVGAGI. This CDR3 has 11 amino acids. The CDR3 sequence is CASSDSGGYTF. The CDR3 nucleotides read TGTGCCAGCAGTGACTCGGGAGGCTACACCTTC.

This clonotype was seen ten or more times. The rearrangement uses TRBV7-8 and TRBJ1-4; TRBD1 is a possible D gene (6 bases). There are 15 residues in the CDR3. Germline values: CDR1 SGHVS, CDR2 FQNEAQ. The ends were cut back, 1 base at V and 7 bases at J, with 13 bases in the middle. CDR3 nucleotide sequence: TGTGCCAGCAGCTTAGGTTGGGGGCGCAGTGAAAAACTGTTTTTT. Translated: CASSLGWGRSEKLFF.

This clonotype was seen at least ten times. V gene TRBV30 combines with J gene TRBJ1-1; 9 bases agree with TRBD1. Germline CDR1 and CDR2: GTSNPN and SVGIG (reference sequence). The CDR3 has 13 amino acids. The V segment lost 5 bases and the J segment 1 base; nucleotides outside the gene matches: 2. The CDR3 DNA follows: TGTGCCTGGCGACAGGGGGGGAACACTGAAGCTTTCTTT. This codes for CAWRQGGNTEAFF.

This clonotype appeared a few times. This chain uses TRBV6-1 with TRBJ2-3; D possibly matches TRBD1 or TRBD2 (5 bases each). CDR3 length: 16 residues. Trimming shortened V by 5 bases and J by 0 bases, and 15 bases separated the two germline ends. The germline gives CDR1 MNHNS, CDR2 SASEGT. CDR3 residues: CASSSGTASSTDTQYF. CDR3 bases: TGTGCCAGCAGTTCCGGGACGGCATCTAGCACAGATACGCAGTATTTT.

This clonotype was seen many times. This chain links TRBV24-1 with TRBJ2-1; TRBD1 agrees at 7 bases. The length of the CDR3 is 14 residues. V trimming: 6 bases; J trimming: 0 bases; junction bases outside the gene matches: 1. Per germline, CDR1 KGHDR and CDR2 SFDVKD. CDR3 loop: CATSPGGSYNEQFF. The CDR3 bases are TGTGCCACCAGTCCAGGGGGCTCCTACAATGAGCAGTTCTTC.

The chain uses TRBV18 and TRBJ1-2, with D possibly TRBD1 on 5 matching bases. V was shortened by 1 base and J by 5 bases, with 23 bases between the two germline ends. In germline, CDR1 is KGHSH, CDR2 LQKENI. The CDR3 is 18 residues long. The CDR3 DNA follows: TGTGCCAGCTCACCACTTCTCGTCATGGCGGGGCAGGTTTATGGCTACACCTTC. Translated, it gives CASSPLLVMAGQVYGYTF.

The chain links TRBV4-1 to TRBJ2-1, with TRBD2 matching over 9 bases. CDR1 MGHRA and CDR2 YSYEKL come from the germline V gene. Trimming at V came to 3 bases and at J to 5 bases, leaving 5 bases not matched to a gene. The CDR3 length is 15 residues. The CDR3 coding sequence is TGCGCCAGCAGCCACGGACTAGCGACAAACAATGAGCAGTTCTTC. Its translation: CASSHGLATNNEQFF.

This clonotype was seen repeatedly, ten times or more. The chain employs TRBV28 and TRBJ1-5; D gene uncertain. The V and J ends lost 5 bases and 2 bases respectively, with 10 bases between them. Germline-derived CDR1 and CDR2 are MDHEN and SYDVKM. The CDR3 has 14 amino acids. Here the CDR3 DNA reads TGTGCCAGCAGTCCCCATCAGGGCAATCAGCCCCAGCATTTT. It yields the protein CASSPHQGNQPQHF.

V gene TRBV6-6 combines with J gene TRBJ2-7, with unresolved D. Germline V lookup: CDR1 MNHNY, CDR2 SVGAGI (reference sequence). This CDR3 has 16 amino acids. Deletions cut 0 bases from V and 0 bases from J, with 12 bases between. The CDR3 loop is CASSYSRRVSSYEQYF. The CDR3 DNA reads TGTGCCAGCAGTTACTCGAGACGGGTCAGCTCCTACGAGCAGTACTTC.

This clonotype came up a few times. The rearrangement links TRBV5-4 to TRBJ2-5, with 10 bases lining up with TRBD2. V shed 3 bases, J shed 2 bases, and the junction held 4 bases outside the gene matches. Germline CDR1 and CDR2: SGHNT and YYREEE (reference sequence). CDR3 length: 15 amino acids. CDR3 nucleotide sequence: TGTGCCAGCAGCTATCGGACTAGCGGACAAGAGACCCAGTACTTC. The encoded protein is CASSYRTSGQETQYF.

This chain joins TRBV5-5 and TRBJ2-1, with D perhaps TRBD2 (6 bases). The V gene's germline CDR1 is SGHKS and CDR2 YYEKEE (reference sequence). V was shortened by 3 bases and J by 4 bases, with 11 bases between the two germline ends. The CDR3 spans 14 residues. The chain's CDR3 is CASSSSRGYNEQFF. The CDR3 DNA reads TGTGCCAGCAGCTCTTCCCGGGGGTACAATGAGCAGTTCTTC.

Many counts were recorded for this clonotype. The rearrangement uses TRBV11-2 and TRBJ2-7, with 11 bases matching TRBD2. The CDR3 length is 18 residues. Germline CDR1 SGHAT, CDR2 FQNNGV. The junction had 8 bases not matched to a gene; V was cut back by 0 bases and J by 1 base. CDR3 region: CASSLDFSGGAWSYEQYF. The DNA for the CDR3 is TGTGCCAGCAGCTTAGATTTTAGCGGGGGGGCGTGGTCCTACGAGCAGTACTTC.

This clonotype was seen repeatedly, ten times or more. This chain joins TRBV6-4 and TRBJ2-2, with 9 bases matching TRBD1. Trimming at V came to 8 bases and at J to 3 bases, leaving 1 base not matched to a gene. The CDR3 has 13 amino acids. Germline lookup yields CDR1 MRHNA and CDR2 SNTAGT. CDR3 region: CASRTGDTGELFF. The CDR3 DNA follows: TGTGCCAGCCGGACAGGGGACACCGGGGAGCTGTTTTTT.

This clonotype was counted a few times. The chain combines TRBV27 with TRBJ2-5; D unresolved. With 7 bases removed from V and 5 bases from J, the gap between germline ends came to 17 bases. Germline CDR1 reads MNHEY; CDR2 reads SMNVEV (reference sequence). This CDR3 contains 14 residues. The CDR3 here is CASTSSASGETQYF. For the CDR3, the DNA is TGTGCCAGCACCTCCAGTGCTTCTGGGGAGACCCAGTACTTC.

This clonotype was seen a few times. The chain has TRBV27 and TRBJ2-1, with a possible D match to TRBD2 (6 bases). This CDR3 contains 17 residues. The V gene's germline CDR1 is MNHEY and CDR2 SMNVEV (reference sequence). V shed 4 bases and J shed 4 bases, with 20 bases lying between them. CDR3 coding DNA: TGTGCCAGCAGTTCTACGTACGGAGCGGGCCTTTACAATGAGCAGTTCTTC. Translating it yields CASSSTYGAGLYNEQFF.

This clonotype was detected ten times or more. As DNA, the CDR3 is TGCGCCAGCAGCTTGGGGGGACAGGGAGGAGGCTACACCTTC. It yields the protein CASSLGGQGGGYTF. The genes are TRBV5-1 and TRBJ1-2; 9 nucleotides align to TRBD1. This CDR3 comprises 14 residues. Germline values: CDR1 SGHRS, CDR2 YFSETQ. The trim removed 0 bases at V and 8 bases at J, leaving 5 bases unmatched.

This clonotype showed up many times. The genes are TRBV27 and TRBJ2-1; D gene ambiguous. V was trimmed by 3 bases and J by 0 bases, leaving 9 bases between them. The CDR3 is 15 amino acids. From germline, CDR1 is MNHEY and CDR2 SMNVEV (reference sequence). This CDR3 reads CASSFGGSSYNEQFF. CDR3 sequence (DNA): TGTGCCAGCAGTTTTGGCGGAAGCTCCTACAATGAGCAGTTCTTC.

V and J are TRBV3-1 and TRBJ1-1, with TRBD1 matching 11 bases. The V gene's germline CDR1 is LGHDT and CDR2 YNNKEL (reference sequence). The CDR3 sequence is 16 residues long. The J segment lost 4 bases and the V segment lost 5 bases, leaving 9 bases of the junction unmatched. The CDR3: CASSTSGTGGLTEAFF. In DNA, the CDR3 is TGTGCCAGCAGCACATCTGGGACAGGGGGTCTCACTGAAGCTTTCTTT.

This clonotype was observed a few times. The J gene is TRBJ1-1, the V gene TRBV6-2 or TRBV6-3; maybe TRBD1 (5 bases). CDR3 size: 13 residues. CDR1 and CDR2 (germline): MNHEY, SVGEGT. V gave up 7 bases and J gave up 5 bases, with 14 bases separating them. DNA for the CDR3: TGTGCCAGCACCTACGACGGGGGAACTGAAGCTTTCTTT. It specifies CASTYDGGTEAFF.

This chain uses TRBV11-2 with TRBJ2-7; tentatively, D is TRBD2 (6 bases). Trimming took off 3 bases at V and 4 bases at J, with 13 bases between the two ends. The V gene's germline CDR1 is SGHAT and CDR2 FQNNGV. The CDR3 spans 14 residues. The CDR3 DNA follows: TGTGCCAGCAGCTTGCCCACAGGAGGGTACGAGCAGTACTTC. This translates into CASSLPTGGYEQYF.

This clonotype was picked up many times. This sequence joins TRBV2 and TRBJ1-1; D gene unclear. CDR1 and CDR2 (germline): SNHLY, FYNNEI. V shed 6 bases and J shed 0 bases, with 8 bases lying between them. The CDR3 consists of 13 residues. CDR3 in amino acids: CASRANMNTEAFF. The CDR3 DNA is TGTGCCAGCAGAGCCAACATGAACACTGAAGCTTTCTTT. The whole variable domain, remainder taken from reference TRBV2 and TRBJ1-1, is EPEVTQTPSHQVTQMGQEVILRCVPISNHLYFYWYRQILGQKVEFLVSFYNNEISEKSEIFDDQFSVERPDGSNFTLKIRSTKLEDSAMYFCASRANMNTEAFFGQGTRLTVV.

This clonotype was seen many times. The V call is TRBV28, the J call TRBJ2-7, with 7 bases identical to TRBD2. This CDR3 has 14 residues. Trimming at V came to 7 bases and at J to 2 bases, leaving 8 bases not matched to a gene. Germline-derived CDR1 and CDR2 are MDHEN and SYDVKM. This CDR3 is CASNYGGDPYEQYF. The CDR3 bases are TGTGCCAGCAACTATGGGGGGGACCCCTACGAGCAGTACTTC.